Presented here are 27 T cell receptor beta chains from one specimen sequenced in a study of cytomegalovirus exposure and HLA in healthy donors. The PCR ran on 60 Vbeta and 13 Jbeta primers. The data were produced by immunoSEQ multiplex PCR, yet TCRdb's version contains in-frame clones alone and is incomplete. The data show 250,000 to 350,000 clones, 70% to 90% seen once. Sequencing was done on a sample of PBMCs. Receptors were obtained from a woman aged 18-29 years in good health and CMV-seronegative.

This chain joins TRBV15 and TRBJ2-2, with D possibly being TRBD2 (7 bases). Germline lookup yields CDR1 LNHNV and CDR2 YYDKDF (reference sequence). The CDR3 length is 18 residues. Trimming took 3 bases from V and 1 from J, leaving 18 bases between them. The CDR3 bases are TGTGCCACCAGCAGCCATCAAGGGGGGGGCAAGAACACCGGGGAGCTGTTTTTT. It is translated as CATSSHQGGGKNTGELFF.

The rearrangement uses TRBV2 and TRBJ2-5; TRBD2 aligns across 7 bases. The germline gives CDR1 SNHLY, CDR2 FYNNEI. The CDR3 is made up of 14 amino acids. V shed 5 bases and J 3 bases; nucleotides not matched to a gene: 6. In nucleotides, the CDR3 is TGTGCCAGCAGTAAAGGACTAGGAGAAGAGACCCAGTACTTC. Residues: CASSKGLGEETQYF.

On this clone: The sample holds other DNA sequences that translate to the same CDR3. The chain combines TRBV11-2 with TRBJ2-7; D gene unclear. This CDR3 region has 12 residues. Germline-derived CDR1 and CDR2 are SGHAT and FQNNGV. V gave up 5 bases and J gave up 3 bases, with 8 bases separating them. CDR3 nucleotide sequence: TGTGCCAGCAGCCCGCCGAGCTACGAGCAGTACTTC. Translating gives CASSPPSYEQYF.

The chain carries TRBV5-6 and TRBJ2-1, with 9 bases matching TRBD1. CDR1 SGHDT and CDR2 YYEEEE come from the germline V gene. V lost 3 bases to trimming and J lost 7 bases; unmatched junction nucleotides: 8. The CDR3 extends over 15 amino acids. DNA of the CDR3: TGTGCCAGCAGCTCCTGGACAGGGGTGGGGAATGAGCAGTTCTTC. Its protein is CASSSWTGVGNEQFF.

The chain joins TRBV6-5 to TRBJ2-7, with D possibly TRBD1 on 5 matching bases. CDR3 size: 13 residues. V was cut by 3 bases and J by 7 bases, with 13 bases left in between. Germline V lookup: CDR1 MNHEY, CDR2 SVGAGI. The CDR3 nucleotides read TGTGCCAGCAGTTATTATCAGGGTGCAGAGCAGTACTTC. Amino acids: CASSYYQGAEQYF.

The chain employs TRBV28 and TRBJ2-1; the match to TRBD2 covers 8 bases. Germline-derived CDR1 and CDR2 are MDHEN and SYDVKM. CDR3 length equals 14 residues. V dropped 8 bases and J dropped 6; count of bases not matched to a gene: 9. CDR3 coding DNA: TGTGCCAGCGGCCCGAGCGGGGGCCCCAATGAGCAGTTCTTC. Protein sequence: CASGPSGGPNEQFF.

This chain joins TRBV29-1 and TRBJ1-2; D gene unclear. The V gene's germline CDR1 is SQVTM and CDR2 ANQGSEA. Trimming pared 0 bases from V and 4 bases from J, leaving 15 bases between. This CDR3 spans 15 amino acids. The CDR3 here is CSVEDRSPVSYGYTF. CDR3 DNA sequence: TGCAGCGTTGAAGATCGGAGCCCGGTCAGCTATGGCTACACCTTC.

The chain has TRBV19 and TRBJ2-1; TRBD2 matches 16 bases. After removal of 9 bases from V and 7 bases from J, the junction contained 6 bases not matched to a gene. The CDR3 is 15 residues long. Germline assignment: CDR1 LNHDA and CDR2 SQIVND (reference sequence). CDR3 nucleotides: TGTGCCAGCCAAAGGGGACTAGCGGGGGGGAATGAGCAGTTCTTC. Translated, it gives CASQRGLAGGNEQFF.

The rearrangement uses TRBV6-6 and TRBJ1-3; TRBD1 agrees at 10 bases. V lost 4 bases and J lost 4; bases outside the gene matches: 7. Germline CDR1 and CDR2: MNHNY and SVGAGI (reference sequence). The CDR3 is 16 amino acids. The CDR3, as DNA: TGTGCCAGCAGTTCGACGGGACAGGGGACCGGAAACACCATATATTTT. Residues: CASSSTGQGTGNTIYF.

The CDR3 spells CASSSDRGNSPLHF. CDR3 nucleotides: TGTGCCAGCAGCTCAGACAGGGGTAATTCACCCCTCCACTTT. V usage is TRBV7-2 and J usage is TRBJ1-6; 8 nucleotides align to TRBD1. The CDR3 contains 14 residues. V lost 4 bases and J lost 6; bases outside the gene matches: 2. Per the germline V gene, CDR1 is SGHTA and CDR2 is FQGNSA.

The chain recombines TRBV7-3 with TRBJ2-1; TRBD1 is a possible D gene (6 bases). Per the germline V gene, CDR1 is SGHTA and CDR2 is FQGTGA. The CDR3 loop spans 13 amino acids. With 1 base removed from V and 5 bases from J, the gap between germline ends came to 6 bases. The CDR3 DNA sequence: TGTGCCAGCAGCTTAAACAGGGACAATGAGCAGTTCTTC. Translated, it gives CASSLNRDNEQFF.

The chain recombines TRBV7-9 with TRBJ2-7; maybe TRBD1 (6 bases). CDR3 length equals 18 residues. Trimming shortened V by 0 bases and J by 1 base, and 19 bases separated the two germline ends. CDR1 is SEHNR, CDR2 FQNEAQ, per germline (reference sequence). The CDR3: CASSLAGASLLPSYEQYF. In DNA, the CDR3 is TGTGCCAGCAGCTTAGCGGGGGCATCTCTCCTCCCTTCCTACGAGCAGTACTTC.

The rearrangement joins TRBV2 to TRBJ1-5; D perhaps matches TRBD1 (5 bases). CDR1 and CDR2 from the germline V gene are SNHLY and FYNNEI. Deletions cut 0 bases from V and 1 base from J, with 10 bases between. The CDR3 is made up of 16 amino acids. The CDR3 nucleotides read TGTGCCAGCAGTGAAGCGGGGGGAAGGAGCAATCAGCCCCAGCATTTT. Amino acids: CASSEAGGRSNQPQHF.

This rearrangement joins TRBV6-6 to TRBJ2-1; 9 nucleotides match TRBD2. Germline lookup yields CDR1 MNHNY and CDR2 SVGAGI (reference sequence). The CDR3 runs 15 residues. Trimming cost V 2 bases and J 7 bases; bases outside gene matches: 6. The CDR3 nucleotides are TGTGCCAGCAGTTACGGGGGCGGGGGGGCGAATGAGCAGTTCTTC. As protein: CASSYGGGGANEQFF.

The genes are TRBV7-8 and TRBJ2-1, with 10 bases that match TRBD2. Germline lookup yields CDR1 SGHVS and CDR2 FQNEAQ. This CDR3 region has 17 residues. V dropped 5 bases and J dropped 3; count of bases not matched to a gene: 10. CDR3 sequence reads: CASSQERGGRNYNEQFF. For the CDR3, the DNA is TGTGCCAGCAGCCAGGAGCGGGGGGGCCGAAACTACAATGAGCAGTTCTTC.

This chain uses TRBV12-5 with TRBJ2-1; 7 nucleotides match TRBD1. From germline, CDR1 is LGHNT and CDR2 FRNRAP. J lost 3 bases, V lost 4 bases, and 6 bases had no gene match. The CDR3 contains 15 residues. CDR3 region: CASGSSSGGYNEQFF. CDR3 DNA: TGTGCTAGTGGTTCCTCCTCAGGGGGCTACAATGAGCAGTTCTTC.

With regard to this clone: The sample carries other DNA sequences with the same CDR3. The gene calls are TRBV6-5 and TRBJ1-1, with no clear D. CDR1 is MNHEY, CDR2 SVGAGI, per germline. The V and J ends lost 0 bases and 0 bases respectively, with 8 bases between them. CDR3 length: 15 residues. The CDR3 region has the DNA TGTGCCAGCAGTTACTCGGCAGGTATGAACACTGAAGCTTTCTTT. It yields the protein CASSYSAGMNTEAFF.

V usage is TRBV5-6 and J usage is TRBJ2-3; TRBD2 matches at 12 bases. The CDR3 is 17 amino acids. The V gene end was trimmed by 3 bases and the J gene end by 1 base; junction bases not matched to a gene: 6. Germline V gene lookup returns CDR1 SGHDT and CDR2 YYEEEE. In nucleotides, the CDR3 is TGTGCCAGCAGCTGGACCGGGACTAGCGGGCGCACAGATACGCAGTATTTT. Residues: CASSWTGTSGRTDTQYF.

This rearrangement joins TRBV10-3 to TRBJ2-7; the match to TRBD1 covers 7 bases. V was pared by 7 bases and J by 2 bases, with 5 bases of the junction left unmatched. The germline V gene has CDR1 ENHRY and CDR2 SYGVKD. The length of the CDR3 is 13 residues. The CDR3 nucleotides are TGTGCCATCAACCCGGGACAGCCCTACGAGCAGTACTTC. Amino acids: CAINPGQPYEQYF.

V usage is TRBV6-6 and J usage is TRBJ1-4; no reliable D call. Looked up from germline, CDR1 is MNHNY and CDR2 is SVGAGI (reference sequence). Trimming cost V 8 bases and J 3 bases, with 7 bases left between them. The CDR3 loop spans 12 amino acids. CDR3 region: CASGRPNEKLFF. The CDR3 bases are TGTGCCAGCGGCAGGCCTAATGAAAAACTGTTTTTT.

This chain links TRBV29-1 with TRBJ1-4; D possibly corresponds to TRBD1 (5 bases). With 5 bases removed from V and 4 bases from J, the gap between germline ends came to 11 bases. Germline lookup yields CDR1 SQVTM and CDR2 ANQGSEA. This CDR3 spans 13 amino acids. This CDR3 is CSVPGLLNEKLFF. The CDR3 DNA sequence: TGCAGCGTTCCGGGACTACTTAATGAAAAACTGTTTTTT.

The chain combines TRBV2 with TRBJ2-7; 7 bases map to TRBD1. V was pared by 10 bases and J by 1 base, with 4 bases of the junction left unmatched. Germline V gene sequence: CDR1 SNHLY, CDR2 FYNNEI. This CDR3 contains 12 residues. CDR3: CATRDRSYEQYF. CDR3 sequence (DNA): TGTGCCACCCGGGACAGATCCTACGAGCAGTACTTC.

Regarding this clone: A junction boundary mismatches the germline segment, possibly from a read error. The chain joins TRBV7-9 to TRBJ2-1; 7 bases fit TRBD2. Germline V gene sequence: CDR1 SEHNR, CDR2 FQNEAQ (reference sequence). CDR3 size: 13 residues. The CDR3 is CSSSEDPTGGQFF. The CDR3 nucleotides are TGTTCCAGCAGCGAAGATCCCACGGGGGGGCAGTTCTTC.

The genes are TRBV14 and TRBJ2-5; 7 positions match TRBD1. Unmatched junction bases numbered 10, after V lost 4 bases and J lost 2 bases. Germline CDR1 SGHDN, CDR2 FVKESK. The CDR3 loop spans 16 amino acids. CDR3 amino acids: CASSLRTGLGQETQYF. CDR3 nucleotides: TGTGCCAGCAGCCTACGGACAGGTTTAGGGCAAGAGACCCAGTACTTC.

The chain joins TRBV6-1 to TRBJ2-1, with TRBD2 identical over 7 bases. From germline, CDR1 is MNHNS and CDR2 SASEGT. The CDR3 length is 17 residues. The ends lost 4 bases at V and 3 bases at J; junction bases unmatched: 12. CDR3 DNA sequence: TGTGCCAGCAGTGCCGCCTATGGGGCGGGGGTCTACAATGAGCAGTTCTTC. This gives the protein CASSAAYGAGVYNEQFF.

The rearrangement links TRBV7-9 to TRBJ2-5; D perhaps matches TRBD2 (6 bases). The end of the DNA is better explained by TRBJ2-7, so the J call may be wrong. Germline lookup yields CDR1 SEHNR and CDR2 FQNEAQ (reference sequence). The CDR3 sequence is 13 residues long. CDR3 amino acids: CASSFWRAYEQYF. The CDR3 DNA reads TGTGCCAGCAGCTTTTGGAGGGCCTACGAGCAGTACTTC.

The DNA of the CDR3 is TGTGCCAGCAGTGATGGTCGGACACACTCCTACAATGAGCAGTTCTTC. Encoded protein: CASSDGRTHSYNEQFF. The chain uses TRBV6-1 and TRBJ2-1; perhaps TRBD1 as D (5 bases). The V gene lost 3 bases and the J gene lost 0 bases, with 12 bases spanning the gap. The CDR3 loop spans 16 amino acids. Germline loops: CDR1 MNHNS, CDR2 SASEGT.